These T cell receptor beta chains were read from a single sample in a study of T cell changes during pregnancy in multiple sclerosis. Only in-frame clones appear in the TCRdb table, and some are missing; sequencing was by immunoSEQ multiplex PCR. The sample records tens of thousands of clones, 75% to 95% being singletons. The input for sequencing was peripheral blood, taken before pregnancy. The receptors originated from a female donor with multiple sclerosis, enrolled in a pregnancy study. CDR3s include the opening cysteine and the closing phenylalanine or tryptophan. Fields, in order: V gene, clone size, D gene, J gene, CDR3 DNA, CDR3 protein. The D gene is left open where the match is weak. Clone size is not always given. Where it is, it says once, few, many or a class for expanded clones.

v_call: TRBV28
clone_size: few
d_call: TRBD2
j_call: TRBJ2-7
cdr3_nt: TGTGCCAGCAAAACCGGGACTATCCTCTACGAGCAGTACTTC
cdr3_aa: CASKTGTILYEQYF

v_call: TRBV4-3
clone_size: NA
d_call: TRBD2
j_call: TRBJ2-5
cdr3_nt: TGCGCCAGCAGCCAAGATTACGGGGGGGAGACCCAGTACTTC
cdr3_aa: CASSQDYGGETQYF

v_call: TRBV7-8
clone_size: once
d_call: TRBD1
j_call: TRBJ2-5
cdr3_nt: TGTGCCAGCAGCTTAGCGGAGGCAGGGGGCGTTGAGCAGTACTTC
cdr3_aa: CASSLAEAGGVEQYF

v_call: TRBV2
clone_size: NA
d_call: NA
j_call: TRBJ1-3
cdr3_nt: TGTGCCAGCAGCCAACTCTCTGGAAACACCATATATTTT
cdr3_aa: CASSQLSGNTIYF

v_call: TRBV30
clone_size: once
d_call: NA
j_call: TRBJ1-2
cdr3_nt: TGTGCCTGGGTACGAGATCCTAACTATGGCTACACCTTC
cdr3_aa: CAWVRDPNYGYTF

v_call: TRBV2
clone_size: NA
d_call: TRBD1
j_call: TRBJ1-6
cdr3_nt: TGTGCCAGCCTCCGGGACAGATCCTATAATTCACCCCTCCACTTT
cdr3_aa: CASLRDRSYNSPLHF

v_call: TRBV9
clone_size: NA
d_call: NA
j_call: TRBJ2-7
cdr3_nt: TGTGCCAGCAGCGTACTCGCTAGCGAAGCCTACGAGCAGTACTTC
cdr3_aa: CASSVLASEAYEQYF

v_call: TRBV9
clone_size: NA
d_call: TRBD1
j_call: TRBJ1-1
cdr3_nt: TGTGCCAGCAGCGTAGGAACAGGGGGCAGGGTAACTGAAGCTTTCTTT
cdr3_aa: CASSVGTGGRVTEAFF

v_call: TRBV7-9
clone_size: NA
d_call: NA
j_call: TRBJ1-1
cdr3_nt: TGTGCCAGCAGCTTTCTGGTGGGCCCTGAAGCTTTCTTT
cdr3_aa: CASSFLVGPEAFF

v_call: TRBV6-5
clone_size: NA
d_call: NA
j_call: TRBJ1-1
cdr3_nt: TGTGCCAGCAGTTTAAGCCCAGGGAACACTGAAGCTTTCTTT
cdr3_aa: CASSLSPGNTEAFF

v_call: TRBV2
clone_size: NA
d_call: NA
j_call: TRBJ2-3
cdr3_nt: TGTGCCAGCAGTACTAACCCCAATGAGGGCGCGAGCACAGATACGCAGTATTTT
cdr3_aa: CASSTNPNEGASTDTQYF

v_call: TRBV5-1
clone_size: NA
d_call: TRBD2
j_call: TRBJ2-7
cdr3_nt: TGCGCCAGCTCTACCGGGGGGGGCTACGAGCAGTACTTC
cdr3_aa: CASSTGGGYEQYF

v_call: TRBV5-4
clone_size: NA
d_call: TRBD1
j_call: TRBJ1-3
cdr3_nt: TGTGCCAGCAGCTTACGGACAGGGACTGGAAACACCATATATTTT
cdr3_aa: CASSLRTGTGNTIYF

v_call: TRBV11-3
clone_size: NA
d_call: NA
j_call: TRBJ2-5
cdr3_nt: TGTGCCAGCAGCCCCGGAAAGGGTGGAGGAGAGACCCAGTACTTC
cdr3_aa: CASSPGKGGGETQYF

v_call: TRBV6-6
clone_size: NA
d_call: NA
j_call: TRBJ2-2
cdr3_nt: TGTGCCAGCAGGGGGCCCGCGAACACCGGGGAGCTGTTTTTT
cdr3_aa: CASRGPANTGELFF

v_call: TRBV9
clone_size: NA
d_call: TRBD1
j_call: TRBJ2-7
cdr3_nt: TGTGCCAGCAGCCCGACAGGGCCCTCCTACGAGCAGTACTTC
cdr3_aa: CASSPTGPSYEQYF

v_call: TRBV25-1
clone_size: NA
d_call: NA
j_call: TRBJ2-5
cdr3_nt: TGTGCCAGCAGTGACCAGGGGACCCAGTACTTC
cdr3_aa: CASSDQGTQYF

v_call: TRBV29-1
clone_size: NA
d_call: TRBD2
j_call: TRBJ2-7
cdr3_nt: TGCAGCGTTGCCCCGGGGGGGGGCGAGCAGTACTTC
cdr3_aa: CSVAPGGGEQYF

v_call: TRBV9
clone_size: NA
d_call: TRBD2
j_call: TRBJ2-1
cdr3_nt: TGTGCCAGCAGCGTAAAGGACGGGGGGTCTATCCGTAGTGAGCAGTTCTTC
cdr3_aa: CASSVKDGGSIRSEQFF

v_call: TRBV29-1
clone_size: NA
d_call: NA
j_call: TRBJ2-5
cdr3_nt: TGCAGCGTTGCCCGGGAGACCCAGTACTTC
cdr3_aa: CSVARETQYF

v_call: TRBV21-1
clone_size: NA
d_call: NA
j_call: TRBJ2-7
cdr3_nt: TGTGCCAGCAGCTATCTTAAAGGGGGCCAGGCCTACGAGCAGTACTTC
cdr3_aa: CASSYLKGGQAYEQYF

v_call: TRBV9
clone_size: NA
d_call: TRBD1
j_call: TRBJ2-3
cdr3_nt: TGTGCCAGCAGCGTAGAAGGGAAGGTAGGGGGCCCAGATACGCAGTATTTT
cdr3_aa: CASSVEGKVGGPDTQYF

v_call: TRBV27
clone_size: NA
d_call: TRBD1
j_call: TRBJ1-5
cdr3_nt: TGTGCCAGCAGTTTTAGGGGGCCGGATCAGCCCCAGCATTTT
cdr3_aa: CASSFRGPDQPQHF

v_call: TRBV6-5
clone_size: NA
d_call: NA
j_call: TRBJ1-1
cdr3_nt: TGTGCCAGCAGTTACGGGGGCGCCCTGGGGACTTTCTTT
cdr3_aa: CASSYGGALGTFF

v_call: TRBV9
clone_size: NA
d_call: NA
j_call: TRBJ1-1
cdr3_nt: TGTGCCAGCAGCGGGGCACCCAGGGACACGAACACTGAAGCTTTCTTT
cdr3_aa: CASSGAPRDTNTEAFF

v_call: TRBV19
clone_size: once
d_call: NA
j_call: TRBJ2-7
cdr3_nt: TGTGCCACCGGGTTAGGGGATGGGATCTCCTACGAGCAGTACTTC
cdr3_aa: CATGLGDGISYEQYF

v_call: TRBV30
clone_size: few
d_call: NA
j_call: TRBJ1-1
cdr3_nt: TGTGCCTGGAGCGACAGGACTGAAGCTTTCTTT
cdr3_aa: CAWSDRTEAFF

v_call: TRBV5-8
clone_size: NA
d_call: NA
j_call: TRBJ2-2
cdr3_nt: TGTGCCAGCAGCTTGGCCCTTAGCGCTCTCGCGAACACCGGGGAGCTGTTTTTT
cdr3_aa: CASSLALSALANTGELFF

v_call: TRBV19
clone_size: NA
d_call: NA
j_call: TRBJ1-5
cdr3_nt: TGTGCCAGTAGTACTATTCTCCAGGTGTCAAATCAGCCCCAGCATTTT
cdr3_aa: CASSTILQVSNQPQHF

v_call: TRBV30
clone_size: NA
d_call: NA
j_call: TRBJ2-2
cdr3_nt: TGTGCCTGTGCGACCGGGATGGGGAAAACCGGGGAGCTGTTTTTT
cdr3_aa: CACATGMGKTGELFF

v_call: TRBV6-1
clone_size: NA
d_call: NA
j_call: TRBJ2-1
cdr3_nt: TGTGCCAGCAGTGAAGCGGAGGGGTCGAGTGAGCAGTTCTTC
cdr3_aa: CASSEAEGSSEQFF

v_call: TRBV6-6
clone_size: NA
d_call: NA
j_call: TRBJ1-5
cdr3_nt: TGTGCCAGCAGTTACGCCGGGACTCATCAGCCCCAGCATTTT
cdr3_aa: CASSYAGTHQPQHF

v_call: TRBV15
clone_size: NA
d_call: TRBD1
j_call: TRBJ1-2
cdr3_nt: TGTGCCACCAGTCCTACCGGGACAGACACTAACTATGGCTACACCTTC
cdr3_aa: CATSPTGTDTNYGYTF

v_call: TRBV27
clone_size: NA
d_call: TRBD1
j_call: TRBJ2-7
cdr3_nt: TGTGCCAGCAGTTCGGACAGGGGGGTCAACGAGCAGTACTTC
cdr3_aa: CASSSDRGVNEQYF

v_call: TRBV7-9
clone_size: NA
d_call: TRBD1
j_call: TRBJ2-7
cdr3_nt: TGTGCCGACAGGGATGGCGAGCAGTACTTC
cdr3_aa: CADRDGEQYF

v_call: TRBV4-3
clone_size: NA
d_call: TRBD2
j_call: TRBJ2-5
cdr3_nt: TGCGCCAGCAGCCAAGATGGACGGGGGGAAGAGACCCAGTACTTC
cdr3_aa: CASSQDGRGEETQYF

v_call: TRBV20-1
clone_size: NA
d_call: NA
j_call: TRBJ1-3
cdr3_nt: TGCAGTGCTACTACGGAGGGCACCATATATTTT
cdr3_aa: CSATTEGTIYF

v_call: TRBV6-5
clone_size: few
d_call: TRBD1
j_call: TRBJ1-1
cdr3_nt: TGTGCCAGCAGCCCACCCCCCACAGGGGCGATTGAAGCTTTCTTT
cdr3_aa: CASSPPPTGAIEAFF

v_call: TRBV7-8
clone_size: once
d_call: TRBD2
j_call: TRBJ2-3
cdr3_nt: TGTGCCAGCAGCTTCGGACTAGCGGGGGGAAGAGGGAAAACAGATACGCAGTATTTT
cdr3_aa: CASSFGLAGGRGKTDTQYF

v_call: TRBV6-5
clone_size: NA
d_call: TRBD2
j_call: TRBJ2-2
cdr3_nt: TGTGCAAGCGGGGGGGTTAACACCGGGGAGCTGTTTTTT
cdr3_aa: CASGGVNTGELFF

v_call: TRBV7-2
clone_size: NA
d_call: NA
j_call: TRBJ2-1
cdr3_nt: TGTGCCAGCAGCCCAAGGGGACTTCACAATGAGCAGTTCTTC
cdr3_aa: CASSPRGLHNEQFF

v_call: TRBV4-1
clone_size: NA
d_call: NA
j_call: TRBJ1-1
cdr3_nt: TGCGCCAGCAGCCTGGGACTCACTGAAGCTTTCTTT
cdr3_aa: CASSLGLTEAFF

v_call: TRBV4-2
clone_size: NA
d_call: NA
j_call: TRBJ2-3
cdr3_nt: TGTGCCAGCAGCCAAGGGGGGGGCGGGGGAACAGATACGCAGTATTTT
cdr3_aa: CASSQGGGGGTDTQYF

v_call: TRBV9
clone_size: NA
d_call: TRBD2
j_call: TRBJ2-5
cdr3_nt: TGTGCCAGCAGCGTAGCTACCGGACTAGCACTACAAGAGACCCAGTACTTC
cdr3_aa: CASSVATGLALQETQYF

v_call: TRBV7-9
clone_size: NA
d_call: TRBD2
j_call: TRBJ2-3
cdr3_nt: TGTGCCAGCAGCCCCGGCTTAGCGGGGGGATTCGCCAGCACAGATACGCAGTATTTT
cdr3_aa: CASSPGLAGGFASTDTQYF

v_call: TRBV11-2
clone_size: once
d_call: TRBD1
j_call: TRBJ2-7
cdr3_nt: TGTGCCAGCAGCTTAATTAACAGAGGGAGGGGACAGGGCTACGAGCAGTACTTC
cdr3_aa: CASSLINRGRGQGYEQYF

v_call: TRBV30
clone_size: NA
d_call: NA
j_call: TRBJ2-7
cdr3_nt: TGTGCCTGGAGTATAGAGACAGCCTACGAGCAGTACTTC
cdr3_aa: CAWSIETAYEQYF